The 16 T cell receptor beta chains below all came from one sample that was sequenced in a study of long-term antiretroviral therapy in people with HIV (dated by TCRdb to between 2022 and 2023). The immunoSEQ hsTCRB v3.0 assay was used at survey level resolution to sequence the TRB variable region. Drawn from immuneACCESS, this table holds only the in-frame rearrangements with V and J called that TCRdb kept. Clones are partly lost; checked studies trace under half to an unresolved V gene and leave the rest unexplained. For this sample there are over 15,000 clones; 88% appear just once. About 15% of the sample rests with the top ten. Source: unsorted PBMCs, taken around 2.3 years before starting antiretroviral therapy. These receptors originate from a woman under 40 with HIV.

The chain uses TRBV10-3 and TRBJ2-3; a weak D match, TRBD1 (5 bases). CDR3 length equals 12 residues. Looked up from germline, CDR1 is ENHRY and CDR2 is SYGVKD. Trimming removed 9 bases from V and 2 bases from J, with 9 bases in between. The CDR3 protein is CAMAGNTDTQYF. The CDR3 bases are TGTGCCATGGCAGGGAACACAGATACGCAGTATTTT.

The chain recombines TRBV30 with TRBJ2-6; D uncertain. Germline-derived CDR1 and CDR2 are GTSNPN and SVGIG (reference sequence). CDR3 length equals 14 residues. The V end lost 3 bases, the J end lost 0 bases, and 6 bases lay between the germline ends. CDR3 coding DNA: TGTGCCTGGAGCTCAGACTCTGGGGCCAACGTCCTGACTTTC. Amino acids: CAWSSDSGANVLTF.

The chain couples TRBV2 to TRBJ1-1; D is unclear. This CDR3 contains 13 residues. CDR1 SNHLY and CDR2 FYNNEI come from the germline V gene. The germline V and J ends were trimmed by 3 bases and 3 bases, with 8 bases remaining between them. CDR3 sequence reads: CASSDSRDTEAFF. In DNA, the CDR3 is TGTGCCAGCAGTGACAGCCGGGACACTGAAGCTTTCTTT.

The chain combines TRBV9 with TRBJ2-3, with 7 positions matching TRBD2. From germline, CDR1 is SGDLS and CDR2 YYNGEE. The CDR3 length is 16 residues. Trimming at V came to 0 bases and at J to 4 bases, leaving 8 bases not matched to a gene. The CDR3 DNA reads as TGTGCCAGCAGCGTAGGGGACGGGGGGTCGGCAGATACGCAGTATTTT. This gives the protein CASSVGDGGSADTQYF. The entire variable domain, with the rest obtained from reference TRBV9 and TRBJ2-3, is as follows: DSGVTQTPKHLITATGQRVTLRCSPRSGDLSVYWYQQSLDQGLQFLIQYYNGEERAKGNILERFSAQQFPDLHSELNLSSLELGDSALYFCASSVGDGGSADTQYFGPGTRLTVL.

The V gene is TRBV28, the J gene TRBJ2-3; no clear D. The CDR3 covers 15 residues. CDR1 and CDR2 (germline): MDHEN, SYDVKM. With 2 bases removed from V and 7 bases from J, the gap between germline ends came to 16 bases. CDR3 residues: CASSLDSVLPYTQYF. For the CDR3, the DNA is TGTGCCAGCAGTTTAGACTCCGTACTACCCTATACGCAGTATTTT.

The chain carries TRBV7-8 and TRBJ1-2, with D possibly matching TRBD1 (5 bases). Trimming removed 2 bases from V and 8 bases from J, with 18 bases in between. The CDR3 spans 15 residues. Germline lookup yields CDR1 SGHVS and CDR2 FQNEAQ. For the CDR3, the DNA is TGTGCCAGCAGCTTAACCAGGGAGGGGCTTTGGGGCTACACCTTC. Its translation is CASSLTREGLWGYTF.

The rearrangement uses TRBV7-8 and TRBJ1-1; a weak D match, TRBD1 (5 bases). V was shortened by 3 bases and J by 3 bases, with 8 bases between the two germline ends. The CDR3 is 13 amino acids. Germline V gives CDR1 SGHVS, CDR2 FQNEAQ. The CDR3 sequence is CASSFDSYTEAFF. CDR3 DNA sequence: TGTGCCAGCAGCTTCGACAGCTACACTGAAGCTTTCTTT.

This chain uses TRBV21-1 with TRBJ1-4. TRBV21-1 is listed as a pseudogene. The CDR3 runs to 14 residues. The CDR3, as DNA: TGTGCCAGCAGCAACTTCCCTGGGTCAGAAAAACTGTTTTTT. This encodes CASSNFPGSEKLFF.

This clone appeared a single time. V and J are TRBV6-5 and TRBJ1-1; no reliable D call. The germline V gene has CDR1 MNHEY and CDR2 SVGAGI. This CDR3 region has 13 residues. The V end was cut by 6 bases, the J end by 0 bases, with 8 bases between. CDR3 sequence reads: CASRRLVNTEAFF. CDR3 nucleotide sequence: TGTGCCAGCAGAAGACTCGTGAACACTGAAGCTTTCTTT.

A single count supports this clone. This CDR3 is CASSTGTGHYGYTF. The CDR3 DNA is TGTGCCAGCAGTACCGGGACAGGACACTATGGCTACACCTTC. The V call is TRBV25-1, the J call TRBJ1-2; 8 bases are shared with TRBD1. J gave up 3 bases and V 5 bases, and 5 bases lay outside the gene matches. Germline V gene lookup returns CDR1 MGHDK and CDR2 SYGVNS. The CDR3 has 14 residues.

The chain uses TRBV6-5 and TRBJ2-7, with 7 bases identical to TRBD2. The CDR3 consists of 15 residues. V lost 0 bases, J lost 6 bases, and 8 bases stayed unmatched. Germline values: CDR1 MNHEY, CDR2 SVGAGI. This chain's CDR3 is CASSYSGGSRFEQYF. Written as DNA, the CDR3 is TGTGCCAGCAGTTACTCGGGGGGGAGTCGTTTCGAGCAGTACTTC.

This clone was picked up one time. The rearrangement uses TRBV7-2 and TRBJ2-5; 10 positions match TRBD2. The CDR3 extends over 15 amino acids. V shed 3 bases and J 4 bases; nucleotides not matched to a gene: 5. Germline lookup yields CDR1 SGHTA and CDR2 FQGNSA. The CDR3 nucleotides are TGTGCCAGCAGCTTGAGCGGGGGGGCTGGAGAGACCCAGTACTTC. Amino acid sequence: CASSLSGGAGETQYF.

This sequence joins TRBV9 and TRBJ2-7, with D perhaps TRBD2 (6 bases). Trimming cost V 4 bases and J 5 bases, with 13 bases left between them. The CDR3 runs to 13 residues. CDR1 and CDR2 from the germline V gene are SGDLS and YYNGEE. CDR3 bases: TGTGCCAGCAGCTTAGGCCCGGGGGACGAGCAGTACTTC. This gives the protein CASSLGPGDEQYF.

The chain carries TRBV28 and TRBJ2-1, with 10 bases fitting TRBD1. J gave up 10 bases and V 7 bases, and 16 bases lay outside the gene matches. The germline V gene has CDR1 MDHEN and CDR2 SYDVKM. CDR3 length equals 16 residues. The CDR3 nucleotides are TGTGCCAGCAACACAGAAGGACAGGGGGGGGGTTCGGAGCAGTTCTTC. Translation: CASNTEGQGGGSEQFF.

V usage is TRBV11-3 and J usage is TRBJ2-1, with 14 bases fitting TRBD2. The V segment lost 5 bases and the J segment 7 bases; nucleotides outside the gene matches: 7. Germline V lookup: CDR1 SGHNT, CDR2 YENEEA. The CDR3 consists of 16 residues. CDR3 loop: CASSRTSGGRFNEQFF. CDR3 coding DNA: TGTGCCAGCAGCAGGACTAGCGGGGGGAGATTTAATGAGCAGTTCTTC.

The CDR3: CASSQVVGTASGEQYF. The CDR3 nucleotides read TGCGCCAGCAGCCAAGTCGTAGGGACAGCTTCTGGCGAGCAGTACTTC. V usage is TRBV4-1 and J usage is TRBJ2-7; 7 nucleotides match TRBD1. The CDR3 spans 16 residues. Trimming removed 1 base from V and 6 bases from J; junction bases left unmatched: 12. CDR1 is MGHRA, CDR2 YSYEKL, per germline.